This T cell receptor (beta chain) was found in a study of CD8 T cells in ankylosing spondylitis. Study findings and constraints: Relatively rare in peripheral blood, disease-linked clones were also CD8+. Significant enrichment of disease-linked clones was reportedly seen in matched ankylosing spondylitis synovial fluid. The study identified a TCR beta motif of under ten highly homologous variants that appeared characteristic of ankylosing spondylitis blood.

Making use of molecular barcodes, quantitative 5'-RACE generated TCR beta libraries. MiXCR, run by TCRdb on the 5' RACE reads, gives a single entry per CDR3 protein. This table holds about 92,000 distinct CDR3 sequences, 7.5% to 9% found once. In this sample, this clonotype turned up many times. The antigen is undetermined. Trimming took off 4 bases at V and 4 bases at J, with 7 bases between the two ends. The CDR3 runs 12 residues. Looked up from germline, CDR1 is LNHDA and CDR2 is SQIVND (reference sequence). Sequenced input: blood, either unsorted or a sorted T cell fraction (not recorded which). This receptor was taken from a male donor with ankylosing spondylitis or in good health (not recorded which). The chain is built from TRBV19 and TRBJ1-1; TRBD1 might be the D (5 bases). The CDR3 sequence: CASSRRGTEAFF. The CDR3 DNA follows: TGTGCCAGTAGTAGGAGGGGCACTGAAGCTTTCTTT.